These T cell receptor beta chains were read from a single sample in a study of blood T cell repertoires in COVID-19. The repertoire was sequenced with immunoSEQ multiplex PCR; TCRdb's copy has only in-frame clones and lacks some. The sample consists of around 330,000 clones, approximately 91% of them appearing once. Input material: PBMCs or T cells enriched from blood (not recorded which). The origin of the receptors is a man between 60 and 75 years old who had recovered from COVID-19. The CDR3 runs from the conserved cysteine through the conserved F or W. The D gene is left open where the match is weak. Rows may omit the clone size; those that give it use once, few, many or a size class.

clone_size: .; j_call: TRBJ1-5; v_call: TRBV28; d_call: TRBD1; cdr3_aa: CASSFSGTGNQPQHF; cdr3_nt: TGTGCCAGCAGTTTTTCCGGGACAGGCAATCAGCCCCAGCATTTT
clone_size: .; j_call: TRBJ1-5; v_call: TRBV28; d_call: .; cdr3_aa: CASSSQGESNQPQHF; cdr3_nt: TGTGCCAGCAGTTCCCAGGGCGAAAGCAATCAGCCCCAGCATTTT
clone_size: .; j_call: TRBJ2-5; v_call: TRBV12-3/TRBV12-4; d_call: TRBD1; cdr3_aa: CASSGQVQETQYF; cdr3_nt: TGTGCCAGCAGTGGACAGGTCCAAGAGACCCAGTACTTC
clone_size: .; j_call: TRBJ2-1; v_call: TRBV5-1; d_call: .; cdr3_aa: CASSSSPGAEQFF; cdr3_nt: TGCGCCAGCAGCTCCTCCCCAGGGGCTGAGCAGTTCTTC
clone_size: .; j_call: TRBJ2-2; v_call: TRBV7-7; d_call: .; cdr3_aa: CASSFTGTPNTGELFF; cdr3_nt: TGTGCTAGCAGCTTTACCGGGACACCGAACACCGGGGAGCTGTTTTTT
clone_size: .; j_call: TRBJ1-5; v_call: TRBV19; d_call: TRBD1; cdr3_aa: CASSIDKGQWIQPQHF; cdr3_nt: TGTGCCAGTAGTATAGACAAGGGACAGTGGATTCAGCCCCAGCATTTT
clone_size: .; j_call: TRBJ2-7; v_call: TRBV5-1; d_call: .; cdr3_aa: CASSLEEGEQYF; cdr3_nt: TGCGCCAGCAGCTTGGAAGAGGGTGAGCAGTACTTC
clone_size: .; j_call: TRBJ2-2; v_call: TRBV2; d_call: .; cdr3_aa: CASSEKSPRTGELFF; cdr3_nt: TGTGCCAGCAGTGAAAAGAGCCCCAGGACCGGGGAGCTGTTTTTT
clone_size: .; j_call: TRBJ2-3; v_call: TRBV5-1; d_call: .; cdr3_aa: CASSLTDTQYF; cdr3_nt: TGCGCCAGCAGCCTCACAGATACGCAGTATTTT
clone_size: .; j_call: TRBJ1-1; v_call: TRBV10-2; d_call: .; cdr3_aa: CASRGPTTEAFF; cdr3_nt: TGCGCCAGCAGGGGCCCTACCACTGAAGCTTTCTTT
clone_size: .; j_call: TRBJ2-3; v_call: TRBV27; d_call: TRBD2; cdr3_aa: CASSTRQLAGTDTQYF; cdr3_nt: TGTGCCAGCAGTACCCGACAGCTAGCGGGGACAGATACGCAGTATTTT
clone_size: once; j_call: TRBJ1-5; v_call: TRBV28; d_call: TRBD1; cdr3_aa: CASSFTGTGINQPQHF; cdr3_nt: TGTGCCAGCAGTTTCACCGGGACAGGGATCAATCAGCCCCAGCATTTT
clone_size: once; j_call: TRBJ2-7; v_call: TRBV7-2; d_call: .; cdr3_aa: CASSLVPGKSFSSYEQYF; cdr3_nt: TGTGCCAGCAGCTTAGTGCCAGGGAAATCGTTTAGCTCCTACGAGCAGTACTTC
clone_size: once; j_call: TRBJ1-2; v_call: TRBV5-4; d_call: TRBD1; cdr3_aa: CASSPGQGVGLGYGYTF; cdr3_nt: TGTGCCAGCAGCCCAGGACAGGGGGTAGGGTTAGGTTATGGCTACACCTTC
clone_size: .; j_call: TRBJ1-2; v_call: TRBV5-1; d_call: TRBD1; cdr3_aa: CASTGDRQLQSTGYTF; cdr3_nt: TGCGCCAGCACCGGGGACAGGCAACTGCAATCGACCGGCTACACCTTC